This T cell receptor (beta chain) came from a study of shared clonotypes between healthy human individuals. Splitting the CD4+ cells yielded a CD45RA+ naive subset and a CD45RA-negative memory subset. The sorted-subset replicate PCRs were given around 0.2 ug DNA, which is about 29,000 T cell genomes. Produced via immunoSEQ multiplex PCR; TCRdb's table is partial and in-frame only. The sample lists millions of clones, approximately 93% seen once, with approximately 0.4% in the top ten. This CDR3 has 18 residues. The V gene's germline CDR1 is LNHDA and CDR2 SQIVND (reference sequence). Trimming at V came to 3 bases and at J to 3 bases, leaving 8 bases not matched to a gene. Only one count was recorded for this clone.

The rearrangement uses TRBV19 and TRBJ2-1, with 13 nucleotides matching TRBD2. The TCR was taken from a man aged 18 to 29 in good health. Some clones in this sample may be carry-over from other donors' samples. Sequencing input: naive CD4+ T cells from PBMCs. Subset specified: CD45RA+ positively selected. The CDR3 bases are TGTGCCAGTAGTATCCATCCGACTAGCGGGAGGCTCTACAATGAGCAGTTCTTC. Translated: CASSIHPTSGRLYNEQFF.